The 32 T cell receptor beta chains presented below share a single source sample, sequenced in a study of T-cell reconstitution after alpha-beta-depleted transplantation in children. Unique molecular identifiers featured in how the TCRbeta library was prepared. One entry per CDR3 protein, called by TCRdb with MiXCR from the PCR reads. The profile shows about 830,000 distinct CDR3 sequences, less than 20% of them singletons. Here the sequenced sample was PBMCs, mostly from graft donor cells, taken 360 days after TCRalphabeta/CD19-depleted stem cell transplant. The receptors come from a male patient younger than 18 who had a stem cell transplant for acute lymphoblastic leukemia, so the T cells may come from the graft donor.

This chain uses TRBV18 with TRBJ2-3; TRBD1 might be the D (6 bases). The CDR3 totals 16 residues. Per the germline V gene, CDR1 is KGHSH and CDR2 is LQKENI. V was clipped by 3 bases and J by 1 base, with 14 bases between them. The CDR3 DNA sequence: TGTGCCAGCTCACCGAGGACAGAAACTGGCACAGATACGCAGTATTTT. Protein product: CASSPRTETGTDTQYF. The entire variable domain, with the rest obtained from reference TRBV18 and TRBJ2-3, is as follows: NAGVMQNPRHLVRRRGQEARLRCSPMKGHSHVYWYRQLPEEGLKFMVYLQKENIIDESGMPKERFSAEFPKEGPSILRIQQVVRGDSAAYFCASSPRTETGTDTQYFGPGTRLTVL.

This clonotype was found a few times. The V call is TRBV27, the J call TRBJ2-1; possibly TRBD1 for D (6 bases). Germline values: CDR1 MNHEY, CDR2 SMNVEV (reference sequence). V lost 4 bases to trimming and J lost 0 bases, with 10 bases between them. CDR3 length: 15 amino acids. CDR3 sequence reads: CASSWTESSYNEQFF. The CDR3 nucleotides read TGTGCCAGCAGTTGGACAGAGAGCTCCTACAATGAGCAGTTCTTC.

This clonotype was counted ten times or more. The rearrangement links TRBV18 to TRBJ1-5, with 11 bases identical to TRBD1. Germline CDR1 KGHSH, CDR2 LQKENI. Trimming took 3 bases from V and 3 from J; bases not matched to a gene: 1. The CDR3 covers 15 residues. The CDR3: CASSPDRGLNQPQHF. Here the CDR3 DNA reads TGTGCCAGCTCACCGGACAGGGGGCTCAATCAGCCCCAGCATTTT.

This clonotype was seen at least ten times. This chain joins TRBV5-1 and TRBJ2-1, with TRBD2 identical over 11 bases. After removal of 0 bases from V and 3 bases from J, the junction contained 2 bases not matched to a gene. CDR3 length: 16 residues. Per the germline V gene, CDR1 is SGHRS and CDR2 is YFSETQ. CDR3 sequence reads: CASSLVGTSGYNEQFF. The CDR3 bases are TGCGCCAGCAGCTTGGTTGGGACTAGCGGCTACAATGAGCAGTTCTTC.

This clonotype was counted between two and nine times. V is TRBV6-5 and J is TRBJ2-7; 8 nucleotides agree with TRBD2. The V segment lost 0 bases and the J segment 4 bases; nucleotides outside the gene matches: 8. The CDR3 totals 16 residues. Looked up from germline, CDR1 is MNHEY and CDR2 is SVGAGI. The CDR3 DNA follows: TGTGCCAGCAGTTACTCGACTAGCGACGGGTTATACGAGCAGTACTTC. Its protein is CASSYSTSDGLYEQYF.

The gene calls are TRBV7-8 and TRBJ2-1; 8 bases map to TRBD2. V lost 0 bases, J lost 4 bases, and 8 bases stayed unmatched. The CDR3 extends over 17 amino acids. From germline, CDR1 is SGHVS and CDR2 FQNEAQ. Written as DNA, the CDR3 is TGTGCCAGCAGCTTAGCCGTGGCTAGCGGGTTGTACAATGAGCAGTTCTTC. Its translation: CASSLAVASGLYNEQFF.

The sample holds a few counts of this clonotype. The chain carries TRBV20-1 and TRBJ2-1, with TRBD2 matching 15 bases. V lost 0 bases, J lost 0 bases, and 6 bases stayed unmatched. Germline CDR1 reads DFQATT; CDR2 reads SNEGSKA (reference sequence). This CDR3 region has 19 residues. The CDR3 protein is CSARDRTSGRVSSYNEQFF. CDR3 in DNA: TGCAGTGCTAGAGATCGGACTAGCGGGAGGGTCAGCTCCTACAATGAGCAGTTCTTC.

This CDR3 is CASSQVWRDTQYF. The CDR3 DNA is TGTGCCAGCAGCCAAGTTTGGAGGGATACGCAGTATTTT. The chain combines TRBV14 with TRBJ2-3; D perhaps matches TRBD2 (5 bases). The CDR3 consists of 13 residues. V lost 1 base and J lost 6, with 8 bases in between. The germline gives CDR1 SGHDN, CDR2 FVKESK. Together with reference TRBV14 and TRBJ2-3, the CDR3 gives the full variable domain: EAGVTQFPSHSVIEKGQTVTLRCDPISGHDNLYWYRRVMGKEIKFLLHFVKESKQDESGMPNNRFLAERTGGTYSTLKVQPAELEDSGVYFCASSQVWRDTQYFGPGTRLTVL.

The chain recombines TRBV13 with TRBJ2-1; 8 bases are a match to TRBD2. V trimming: 5 bases; J trimming: 11 bases; junction bases outside the gene matches: 14. The germline V gene encodes CDR1 PRHDT and CDR2 FYEKMQ (reference sequence). CDR3 length: 15 residues. The CDR3 DNA sequence: TGTGCCAGCAGCCAAACGGGGGGGGTTGGGGGACAGCAGTTCTTC. The encoded protein is CASSQTGGVGGQQFF.

This clonotype was detected a few times. The chain joins TRBV5-5 to TRBJ2-1, with TRBD1 identical over 12 bases. The V gene end was trimmed by 2 bases and the J gene end by 4 bases; junction bases not matched to a gene: 10. Looked up from germline, CDR1 is SGHKS and CDR2 is YYEKEE (reference sequence). This CDR3 comprises 18 residues. The CDR3 protein is CASSFPRDRGLGYNEQFF. The CDR3 DNA sequence: TGTGCCAGCAGCTTCCCCCGGGACAGGGGGCTCGGATACAATGAGCAGTTCTTC.

V and J are TRBV19 and TRBJ2-1, with no clear D. Germline loops: CDR1 LNHDA, CDR2 SQIVND (reference sequence). The CDR3 covers 14 residues. Trimming cost V 2 bases and J 1 base, with 6 bases left between them. The CDR3 loop reads CASSITLSYNEQFF. As DNA, the CDR3 is TGTGCCAGTAGTATAACTTTGTCCTACAATGAGCAGTTCTTC.

This chain joins TRBV23-1 and TRBJ2-7; weak D call: TRBD1 (6 bases). TRBV23-1 is an open reading frame, and its role is uncertain. The length of the CDR3 is 14 residues. V lost 3 bases and J 5 bases, leaving 14 bases between the germline ends. CDR3 protein: CASSHRAGDHEQYF. CDR3 DNA sequence: TGCGCCAGCAGTCATCGGGCAGGGGACCACGAGCAGTACTTC.

This clonotype was observed a few times. V gene TRBV7-2 combines with J gene TRBJ2-1, with no clear D. The CDR3 covers 15 residues. Germline V gene lookup returns CDR1 SGHTA and CDR2 FQGNSA. The V gene lost 3 bases and the J gene lost 4 bases, with 13 bases spanning the gap. The CDR3 DNA is TGTGCCAGCAGCTTGACGTGGAACTCATACAATGAGCAGTTCTTC. It encodes CASSLTWNSYNEQFF.

CDR3 sequence: CASIRPLRQGPNTGELFF. The CDR3 DNA reads as TGTGCCAGCATCCGACCCCTGAGACAAGGACCTAACACCGGGGAGCTGTTTTTT. The chain combines TRBV21-1 with TRBJ2-2; the table's D gene call, TRBD1, was not cross checked with the DNA. TRBV21-1 has pseudogene status. This CDR3 contains 18 residues.

This clonotype was observed a few times. The chain joins TRBV6-1 to TRBJ2-5; TRBD2 agrees at 11 bases. This CDR3 region has 15 residues. Germline V CDR1 and CDR2: MNHNS, SASEGT. V dropped 5 bases and J dropped 4; count of bases not matched to a gene: 6. This CDR3 reads CASSRLAGGPETQYF. DNA for the CDR3: TGTGCCAGCAGTCGCTTAGCGGGAGGGCCAGAGACCCAGTACTTC.

This clonotype was seen a handful of times. The chain couples TRBV29-1 to TRBJ1-3; 7 bases match TRBD1. This CDR3 has 15 residues. Germline values: CDR1 SQVTM, CDR2 ANQGSEA. The junction had 11 bases not matched to a gene; V was cut back by 7 bases and J by 2 bases. CDR3 DNA sequence: TGCAGCGCGCATTACCCCGGGACAGCTGGAAACACCATATATTTT. Its protein product is CSAHYPGTAGNTIYF.

This clonotype was counted a few times. J is TRBJ2-1 and V is TRBV6-2 or TRBV6-3; D possibly corresponds to TRBD2 (6 bases). V was cut by 7 bases and J by 2 bases, with 15 bases left in between. The CDR3 is 15 residues long. Germline CDR1 reads MNHEY; CDR2 reads SVGEGT. CDR3 loop: CASKRGRGPYNEQFF. As DNA, the CDR3 is TGTGCCAGCAAGAGAGGGCGGGGTCCCTACAATGAGCAGTTCTTC.

This chain connects TRBV6-1 to TRBJ2-2; 7 nucleotides align to TRBD1. The trim removed 6 bases at V and 5 bases at J, leaving 6 bases unmatched. Per germline, CDR1 MNHNS and CDR2 SASEGT. The CDR3 has 14 amino acids. The CDR3 nucleotides are TGTGCCAGCAGGACCAGACAGGGAACCGGGGAGCTGTTTTTT. It encodes CASRTRQGTGELFF.

This clonotype occurred a few times. The V gene is TRBV5-1, the J gene TRBJ2-1, with 8 positions matching TRBD2. The trim removed 5 bases at V and 3 bases at J, leaving 7 bases unmatched. The CDR3 runs to 15 residues. Germline V lookup: CDR1 SGHRS, CDR2 YFSETQ. CDR3 nucleotides: TGCGCCAGCAGTCAAAGCGGGAGCGTCTACAATGAGCAGTTCTTC. Translated, it gives CASSQSGSVYNEQFF.

V and J are TRBV4-1 and TRBJ2-5, with D uncertain. Deletions cut 3 bases from V and 5 bases from J, with 10 bases between. Germline V gene sequence: CDR1 MGHRA, CDR2 YSYEKL. There are 13 residues in the CDR3. The CDR3 DNA sequence: TGCGCCAGCAGCCACCTTACTCTGGAGACCCAGTACTTC. Translating it yields CASSHLTLETQYF.

This clonotype was detected only a few times. The chain is built from TRBV27 and TRBJ2-6; 8 bases are shared with TRBD1. The CDR3 loop spans 19 amino acids. Trimming cost V 1 base and J 0 bases; bases outside gene matches: 8. Germline V gene lookup returns CDR1 MNHEY and CDR2 SMNVEV (reference sequence). The CDR3 nucleotides are TGTGCCAGCAGTTTATACGGACAGGGAGTCCTCTCTGGGGCCAACGTCCTGACTTTC. It translates to CASSLYGQGVLSGANVLTF.

This clonotype was picked up a small number of times. This rearrangement joins TRBV5-1 to TRBJ1-3, with 10 positions matching TRBD1. The CDR3 consists of 17 residues. In germline, CDR1 is SGHRS, CDR2 YFSETQ. Trimming cost V 2 bases and J 2 bases; bases outside gene matches: 7. The CDR3 region is CASSLTNDRGPGNTIYF. DNA of the CDR3: TGCGCCAGCAGCTTAACCAATGACAGGGGGCCTGGAAACACCATATATTTT.

There are many counts of this clonotype. This chain joins TRBV5-5 and TRBJ2-1, with TRBD1 matching over 10 bases. J was trimmed by 2 bases and V by 5 bases; bases with no gene match: 4. Germline V gives CDR1 SGHKS, CDR2 YYEKEE (reference sequence). CDR3 size: 15 residues. CDR3 sequence: CASSSGTGAYNEQFF. Written as DNA, the CDR3 is TGTGCCAGCAGTTCCGGGACAGGGGCCTACAATGAGCAGTTCTTC.

V gene TRBV12-3 or TRBV12-4 combines with J gene TRBJ2-1, with 9 positions matching TRBD2. This CDR3 contains 19 residues. V was clipped by 2 bases and J by 1 base; unmatched bases: 12. As DNA, the CDR3 is TGTGCCAGCAGTTTAAGGACATTGGGACTAGCAGGTTCCTACAATGAGCAGTTCTTC. Its protein product is CASSLRTLGLAGSYNEQFF.

The chain uses TRBV5-1 and TRBJ2-1; 10 bases fit TRBD1. V was clipped by 4 bases and J by 4 bases; unmatched bases: 8. Germline loops: CDR1 SGHRS, CDR2 YFSETQ. The CDR3 covers 16 residues. The CDR3 sequence is CASSLDGQGGYNEQFF. CDR3 DNA: TGCGCCAGCAGCCTTGATGGACAGGGGGGATACAATGAGCAGTTCTTC.

This clonotype was picked up a small number of times. The chain employs TRBV29-1 and TRBJ1-1, with D hard to call. The CDR3 is 10 residues long. Germline V gene sequence: CDR1 SQVTM, CDR2 ANQGSEA. The germline V and J ends were trimmed by 4 bases and 8 bases, with 8 bases remaining between them. The CDR3 nucleotides are TGCAGCGTTGTGGTGGGGGAAGCTTTCTTT. Its protein is CSVVVGEAFF.

This clonotype has only a few counts. The chain carries TRBV20-1 and TRBJ2-5, with 9 positions matching TRBD1. The CDR3 length is 16 residues. V shed 1 base, J shed 6 bases, and the junction held 12 bases outside the gene matches. Germline V gene sequence: CDR1 DFQATT, CDR2 SNEGSKA (reference sequence). DNA for the CDR3: TGCAGTGCTAGAGGTCGTTATCGACAGGGGGAAAAGACCCAGTACTTC. It specifies CSARGRYRQGEKTQYF.

This clonotype was seen at least ten times. The chain is built from TRBV12-3 or TRBV12-4 and TRBJ2-1, with no clear D. This CDR3 has 10 residues. The V and J ends lost 6 bases and 7 bases respectively, with 4 bases between them. The CDR3, as DNA: TGTGCCAGCAGGCCAAATGAGCAGTTCTTC. Its protein is CASRPNEQFF.

A few counts support this clonotype. The gene calls are TRBV24-1 and TRBJ1-1, with D unresolved. In germline, CDR1 is KGHDR, CDR2 SFDVKD. The CDR3 is made up of 15 amino acids. Trimming left V 4 bases short and J 3 bases short, with 14 bases between. CDR3 loop: CATSDPRTRDTEAFF. CDR3 in DNA: TGTGCCACCAGTGACCCTAGGACCCGGGACACTGAAGCTTTCTTT.

This clonotype was recorded at least ten times. The chain links TRBV6-1 to TRBJ2-1; 13 bases match TRBD2. The germline V gene has CDR1 MNHNS and CDR2 SASEGT. Trimming at V came to 7 bases and at J to 7 bases, leaving 4 bases not matched to a gene. The CDR3 covers 14 residues. The CDR3 sequence is CASMGLAGWNEQFF. CDR3 sequence (DNA): TGTGCCAGCATGGGACTAGCGGGATGGAATGAGCAGTTCTTC.

This chain connects TRBV4-1 to TRBJ2-1; 10 bases align to TRBD2. The junction had 11 bases not matched to a gene; V was cut back by 3 bases and J by 0 bases. CDR1 and CDR2 from the germline V gene are MGHRA and YSYEKL. This CDR3 region has 19 residues. CDR3 DNA sequence: TGCGCCAGCAGCCACCCAACTAGCGGGGCTACCAGCTCCTACAATGAGCAGTTCTTC. Translating gives CASSHPTSGATSSYNEQFF.

V gene TRBV9 combines with J gene TRBJ2-4; 8 bases align to TRBD2. CDR1 and CDR2 (germline): SGDLS, YYNGEE. V lost 7 bases and J lost 5; bases outside the gene matches: 5. This CDR3 has 13 residues. CDR3: CASHGGAENIQYF. DNA for the CDR3: TGTGCCAGCCACGGGGGGGCCGAAAACATTCAGTACTTC.